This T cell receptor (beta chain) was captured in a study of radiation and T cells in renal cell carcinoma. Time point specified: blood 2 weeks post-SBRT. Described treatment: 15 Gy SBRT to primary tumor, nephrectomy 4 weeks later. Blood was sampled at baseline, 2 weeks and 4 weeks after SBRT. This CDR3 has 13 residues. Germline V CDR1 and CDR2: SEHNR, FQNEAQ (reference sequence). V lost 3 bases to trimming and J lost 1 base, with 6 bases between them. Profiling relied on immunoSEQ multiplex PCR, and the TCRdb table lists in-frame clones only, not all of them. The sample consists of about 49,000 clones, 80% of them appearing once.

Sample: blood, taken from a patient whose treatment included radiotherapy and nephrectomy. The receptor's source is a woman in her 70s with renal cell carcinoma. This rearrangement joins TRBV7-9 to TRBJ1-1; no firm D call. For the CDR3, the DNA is TGTGCCAGCAGCTTCTCACAGAACACTGAAGCTTTCTTT. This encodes CASSFSQNTEAFF.